This TCR beta chain was identified during a study of tumor and adjacent non-tumor tissue in lung cancer. Study-wide context: Histology: around twelve adenocarcinoma, a couple of squamous cell carcinoma, 1 small cell lung cancer. Regarding the study as a whole: Significantly higher TCR diversity was found in tumor than normal lung.

This CDR3 region has 16 residues. Per the germline V gene, CDR1 is SGHKS and CDR2 is YYEKEE (reference sequence). On this clonotype itself: What it recognizes is unknown. Mismatch with germline at one junction end may stem from a read error.

The library came from three nested PCR rounds adapted from ARM-PCR protocols. Each CDR3 protein gets one entry after TCRdb re-called the multiplex PCR reads with MiXCR. Altogether tens of thousands of distinct CDR3 sequences are present, under 80% being singletons, with the ten largest covering about an eighth. RNA was extracted from bulk tissue without any cell sorting. The chain has TRBV5-5 and TRBJ2-1; D call uncertain. The source material was lung tumor tissue. This receptor was obtained from a woman between 45 and 65 years old with non-small cell lung cancer. CDR3 loop: CANSLIAYRSYHEQFF. For the CDR3, the DNA is TGTGCCAACAGCCTCATAGCATACCGCTCCTACCATGAGCAGTTCTTC.